This T cell receptor beta chain was documented in a study of blood T cells in healthy people across ages. Unmatched junction bases numbered 3, after V lost 0 bases and J lost 4 bases. Germline values: CDR1 MNHEY, CDR2 SVGAGI. This CDR3 is 17 amino acids long. Healthy Russian Caucasian donors spanned ages about 6 to 95 years. Broader study findings: It was held that the diversity estimates obtained from one million T cells were underestimates.

This clonotype was picked up many times. Antigen specificity is unknown. With a J-beta primer mix and a sample-barcoded 5' primer, a second PCR ran about 7 to 12 cycles. TCRdb ran MiXCR on the 5' RACE reads and lists one entry per CDR3 protein. The table has 650,000 to 1,000,000 distinct CDR3 sequences, around 45% seen once; the top ten hold around a sixth. The sample consisted of blood. V gene TRBV6-5 combines with J gene TRBJ2-1, with 13 bases lining up with TRBD2. This TCR was sampled from an elderly man in good health. In DNA form, the CDR3 reads TGTGCCAGCAGTTACTCCCCGACTAGCGGGAGGTACAATGAGCAGTTCTTC. Its translation is CASSYSPTSGRYNEQFF.